Following are 27 T cell receptor beta chains from one sample sequenced in a study of beta chain features in type 1 diabetes. General observations from the study: In all four CD4+ subsets, TCRB CDR3 length was significantly, moderately reduced in type 1 diabetes.

What these receptors recognize is not known. What was sequenced were expressed TCRB transcripts, since all of the isolated RNA had been reverse transcribed. The data were produced by immunoSEQ multiplex PCR, yet TCRdb's version contains in-frame clones alone and is incomplete. The sample holds about 150,000 clones, 6.5% to 9.5% seen once. Sequenced: central memory CD4+ T cells from blood. The source is a woman in her thirties or forties with type 1 diabetes.

V gene TRBV7-9 combines with J gene TRBJ1-5, with D maybe TRBD1 (6 bases). The CDR3 covers 13 residues. Trimming took off 5 bases at V and 1 base at J, with 6 bases between the two ends. From germline, CDR1 is SEHNR and CDR2 FQNEAQ (reference sequence). The CDR3 DNA reads as TGTGCCAGCAGCCAGGGGAGCAATCAGCCCCAGCATTTT. This codes for CASSQGSNQPQHF.

This clone has a count of ten or more. CDR3 nucleotide sequence: TGTGCCGGATCTAGCGGCCAGGGGACCGGGGAGCTGTTTTTT. It translates to CAGSSGQGTGELFF. V is TRBV28 and J is TRBJ2-2; D perhaps matches TRBD2 (7 bases). V was clipped by 11 bases and J by 5 bases, with 18 bases between them. This CDR3 comprises 14 residues. From germline, CDR1 is MDHEN and CDR2 SYDVKM.

CDR3 DNA sequence: TGCGCCAGCAACCCGAACACAGGGAACGGCGAGCAGTACTTC. Protein sequence: CASNPNTGNGEQYF. The chain uses TRBV5-1 and TRBJ2-7; D is perhaps TRBD1 (6 bases). CDR1 and CDR2 (germline): SGHRS, YFSETQ. This CDR3 spans 14 amino acids. Trimming shortened V by 6 bases and J by 6 bases, and 19 bases separated the two germline ends. Full variable domain (remainder filled in from reference TRBV5-1 and TRBJ2-7): KAGVTQTPRYLIKTRGQQVTLSCSPISGHRSVSWYQQTPGQGLQFLFEYFSETQRNKGNFPGRFSGRQFSNSRSEMNVSTLELGDSALYLCASNPNTGNGEQYFGPGTRLTVT.

The sample holds a few counts of this clone. The chain combines TRBV2 with TRBJ1-3; no reliable D call. From germline, CDR1 is SNHLY and CDR2 FYNNEI. The CDR3 runs to 14 residues. V lost 7 bases to trimming and J lost 0 bases, with 10 bases between them. This CDR3 is CASTVTDSGNTIYF. The CDR3 DNA follows: TGTGCCAGCACGGTCACCGACTCTGGAAACACCATATATTTT.

This clone was picked up a small number of times. The chain combines TRBV7-2 with TRBJ2-5, with 7 bases lining up with TRBD1. The V gene's germline CDR1 is SGHTA and CDR2 FQGNSA. With 3 bases clipped from V and 5 bases from J, the junction kept 9 bases outside the gene matches. The CDR3 has 15 residues. The CDR3 DNA sequence: TGTGCCAGCAGCTTCACGACAGGGATAGTGGAGACCCAGTACTTC. It encodes CASSFTTGIVETQYF.

This clone was detected a few times. This chain connects TRBV7-9 to TRBJ2-6; the match to TRBD1 covers 10 bases. The germline gives CDR1 SEHNR, CDR2 FQNEAQ (reference sequence). The CDR3 spans 17 residues. V gave up 6 bases and J gave up 0 bases; unmatched junction bases: 5. CDR3 coding DNA: TGTGCCAGCAGAACCGGGACAGGGGACTCTGGGGCCAACGTCCTGACTTTC. Translating gives CASRTGTGDSGANVLTF. Looking up the rest from reference TRBV7-9 and TRBJ2-6 gives the full variable domain: DTGVSQNPRHKITKRGQNVTFRCDPISEHNRLYWYRQTLGQGPEFLTYFQNEAQLEKSRLLSDRFSAERPKGSFSTLEIQRTEQGDSAMYLCASRTGTGDSGANVLTFGAGSRLTVL.

This clone was recorded a few times. V is TRBV7-2 and J is TRBJ1-5, with D perhaps TRBD1 (5 bases). Deletions cut 4 bases from V and 4 bases from J, with 11 bases between. The CDR3 totals 14 residues. CDR1 SGHTA and CDR2 FQGNSA come from the germline V gene. The CDR3 spells CASSYRQRNQPQHF. As DNA, the CDR3 is TGTGCCAGCAGCTACAGACAGAGGAATCAGCCCCAGCATTTT.

This clone has just a few counts. The chain joins TRBV7-3 to TRBJ2-3, with TRBD1 identical over 7 bases. CDR1 and CDR2 from the germline V gene are SGHTA and FQGTGA. The CDR3 contains 16 residues. V was pared by 4 bases and J by 5 bases, with 12 bases of the junction left unmatched. The CDR3 bases are TGTGCCAGCAGCTCCCTAACAGGGGTGGCAGGAGATACGCAGTATTTT. This codes for CASSSLTGVAGDTQYF.

This clone turned up a few times. This chain connects TRBV15 to TRBJ2-2, with D uncertain. This CDR3 spans 14 amino acids. The V and J ends lost 1 base and 4 bases respectively, with 7 bases between them. Germline CDR1 reads LNHNV; CDR2 reads YYDKDF (reference sequence). The CDR3, as DNA: TGTGCCACCAGCAGAGGGAGTGGCACCGGGGAGCTGTTTTTT. This codes for CATSRGSGTGELFF.

This clone was seen a handful of times. The chain recombines TRBV28 with TRBJ1-2, with D tentatively TRBD1 (6 bases). The CDR3 contains 12 residues. The germline V gene has CDR1 MDHEN and CDR2 SYDVKM. With 6 bases removed from V and 5 bases from J, the gap between germline ends came to 10 bases. The CDR3 DNA follows: TGTGCCAGCAGGGCAGGGGAGTATGGCTACACCTTC. This codes for CASRAGEYGYTF.

This sequence joins TRBV11-2 and TRBJ2-3, with a weak D call TRBD1 (5 bases). V lost 1 base and J lost 2, with 13 bases in between. Germline V gene lookup returns CDR1 SGHAT and CDR2 FQNNGV. The CDR3 has 16 residues. This chain's CDR3 is CASSLGQGQVTDTQYF. Here the CDR3 DNA reads TGTGCCAGCAGCTTAGGTCAGGGTCAAGTCACAGATACGCAGTATTTT.

V usage is TRBV4-2 and J usage is TRBJ2-7; 7 bases are shared with TRBD1. Germline CDR1 and CDR2: LGHNA and YNFKEQ. Trimming cost V 1 base and J 6 bases; bases outside gene matches: 9. The CDR3 sequence is 15 residues long. CDR3 region: CASSQVDRETAEQYF. The CDR3 DNA reads TGTGCCAGCAGCCAAGTTGACAGGGAAACCGCCGAGCAGTACTTC.

This clone has a count of ten or more. This chain links TRBV2 with TRBJ1-2, with 9 bases that match TRBD1. Germline V gene lookup returns CDR1 SNHLY and CDR2 FYNNEI. The CDR3 length is 13 residues. The V segment lost 11 bases and the J segment 8 bases; nucleotides outside the gene matches: 12. CDR3 sequence reads: CACHGTGMIGYTF. As DNA, the CDR3 is TGTGCCTGCCACGGGACAGGGATGATCGGCTACACCTTC.

This chain joins TRBV10-3 and TRBJ2-5, with D tentatively TRBD1 (6 bases). Near its end, the DNA agrees better with TRBJ2-7, so the J call may be wrong. The V gene's germline CDR1 is ENHRY and CDR2 SYGVKD. The CDR3 runs to 13 residues. Here the CDR3 DNA reads TGTGCCATCAGTGGGGACCGGGACACCGAGCAGTACTTC. Translated, it gives CAISGDRDTEQYF.

The J gene is TRBJ1-5, the V gene TRBV6-5, with D hard to call. CDR3 length: 15 residues. Trimming took 0 bases from V and 7 from J, leaving 13 bases between them. Germline V gives CDR1 MNHEY, CDR2 SVGAGI. CDR3 DNA sequence: TGTGCCAGCAGTTACTCGAGTGGGCGCGGGCAGCCCCAGCATTTT. Amino acids: CASSYSSGRGQPQHF.

This clone showed up just a few times. The chain recombines TRBV5-1 with TRBJ1-4; D gene uncertain. The V and J ends lost 2 bases and 8 bases respectively, with 13 bases between them. Germline V gives CDR1 SGHRS, CDR2 YFSETQ. The CDR3 totals 14 residues. For the CDR3, the DNA is TGCGCCAGCAGCTTCCACACGACGGGGGAAAAACTGTTTTTT. Protein product: CASSFHTTGEKLFF.

The CDR3 DNA follows: TGTGCCAGCACCTCCACGGGGGGGCAAGCTGGCTACACCTTC. Protein: CASTSTGGQAGYTF. The V call is TRBV28, the J call TRBJ1-2; maybe TRBD1 (6 bases). Germline CDR1 is MDHEN and CDR2 is SYDVKM. The CDR3 consists of 14 residues. The ends were cut back, 7 bases at V and 7 bases at J, with 19 bases in the middle.

The chain joins TRBV6-6 to TRBJ1-1; TRBD1 is a possible D gene (6 bases). Germline V CDR1 and CDR2: MNHNY, SVGAGI (reference sequence). There are 13 residues in the CDR3. Trimming removed 9 bases from V and 1 base from J, with 12 bases in between. The CDR3 loop reads CASFRGRNTEAFF. For the CDR3, the DNA is TGTGCCAGTTTTAGGGGGAGGAACACTGAAGCTTTCTTT.

This clone was detected only a few times. The chain recombines TRBV18 with TRBJ1-5; the match to TRBD1 covers 10 bases. The CDR3 is 16 amino acids. V was pared by 6 bases and J by 5 bases, with 10 bases of the junction left unmatched. Germline V gene data show CDR1 as KGHSH and CDR2 as LQKENI. CDR3: CASSPGVGTGDQPQHF. The CDR3 coding sequence is TGTGCCAGCTCCCCCGGGGTTGGGACAGGGGATCAGCCCCAGCATTTT.

This chain links TRBV27 with TRBJ2-1, with 8 bases matching TRBD1. V gave up 6 bases and J gave up 5 bases; unmatched junction bases: 6. This CDR3 has 14 amino acids. The germline gives CDR1 MNHEY, CDR2 SMNVEV (reference sequence). CDR3 DNA sequence: TGTGCCAGCAGACGACAGGGGCTCCACAATGAGCAGTTCTTC. As protein: CASRRQGLHNEQFF.

The V call is TRBV28, the J call TRBJ1-5, with D uncertain. Per germline, CDR1 MDHEN and CDR2 SYDVKM. V shed 3 bases and J shed 5 bases, with 11 bases lying between them. The CDR3 is made up of 14 amino acids. CDR3 coding DNA: TGTGCCAGCAGTTTGTCAGGTGGATATCAGCCCCAGCATTTT. Translating it yields CASSLSGGYQPQHF.

CDR3 sequence reads: CATSRATGTGGHEQYF. As DNA, the CDR3 is TGTGCCACCAGCAGGGCGACCGGGACAGGGGGCCACGAGCAGTACTTC. The chain is built from TRBV15 and TRBJ2-7; 12 nucleotides line up with TRBD1. The length of the CDR3 is 16 residues. Trimming took 3 bases from V and 5 from J; bases not matched to a gene: 8. From germline, CDR1 is LNHNV and CDR2 YYDKDF (reference sequence).

This clone was observed a handful of times. The V and J genes are TRBV7-2 and TRBJ2-4; 9 bases match TRBD1. Unmatched junction bases numbered 4, after V lost 1 base and J lost 6 bases. Germline V gives CDR1 SGHTA, CDR2 FQGNSA. The CDR3 covers 15 residues. CDR3 sequence reads: CASSLGDRVANIQYF. The CDR3 nucleotides are TGTGCCAGCAGCTTAGGGGACAGGGTCGCAAACATTCAGTACTTC.

This clone was counted between two and nine times. This chain links TRBV4-3 with TRBJ1-3; 12 bases are a match to TRBD1. Germline assignment: CDR1 LGHNA and CDR2 YSLEER. Trimming at V came to 4 bases and at J to 7 bases, leaving 5 bases not matched to a gene. The CDR3 runs to 15 residues. DNA of the CDR3: TGCGCCAGCAGCCGAGGGACAGGGGGCGTCAACACCATATATTTT. Amino acids: CASSRGTGGVNTIYF.

The V and J genes are TRBV11-2 and TRBJ1-2, with no clear D. The V end lost 4 bases, the J end lost 1 base, and 10 bases lay between the germline ends. Germline assignment: CDR1 SGHAT and CDR2 FQNNGV. This CDR3 region has 14 residues. For the CDR3, the DNA is TGTGCCAGCAGCTCCCAGGCCGGTAACTATGGCTACACCTTC. This codes for CASSSQAGNYGYTF.

V is TRBV27 and J is TRBJ1-5; possibly TRBD1 for D (6 bases). The germline V gene encodes CDR1 MNHEY and CDR2 SMNVEV (reference sequence). The CDR3 is 15 residues long. Trimming removed 2 bases at V and 2 bases at J, with 10 bases between. In DNA, the CDR3 is TGTGCCAGCAGTTTAAACAGGGAAGGCAATCAGCCCCAGCATTTT. Its translation: CASSLNREGNQPQHF.

Only a few counts were recorded for this clone. The genes are TRBV2 and TRBJ2-7; 7 nucleotides line up with TRBD1. This CDR3 comprises 12 residues. In germline, CDR1 is SNHLY, CDR2 FYNNEI. The J segment lost 6 bases and the V segment lost 6 bases, leaving 5 bases of the junction unmatched. CDR3 nucleotides: TGTGCCAGCAGCGGGGACAGCGCCGAGCAGTACTTC. Its protein product is CASSGDSAEQYF. The variable domain in full, completed from reference TRBV2 and TRBJ2-7, reads EPEVTQTPSHQVTQMGQEVILRCVPISNHLYFYWYRQILGQKVEFLVSFYNNEISEKSEIFDDQFSVERPDGSNFTLKIRSTKLEDSAMYFCASSGDSAEQYFGPGTRLTVT.